Below, 27 T cell receptor beta chains from the same sample are listed, as sequenced in a study of T cell repertoires in cytomegalovirus infection. These TCRs are of unknown antigen specificity. One entry per CDR3 protein results from TCRdb running MiXCR on the reads. Of some 500,000 distinct CDR3 sequences in the sample, around 35% are singletons; the top ten hold roughly 15%. The sample was cultured PBMCs, taken from culture after CMV antigen stimulation. These receptors all come from a human donor in good health (CMV status not recorded). Some clones in this sample may be carry-over from other donors' samples.

This clonotype was picked up a small number of times. DNA of the CDR3: TGTGCCAGCAGCTCCGGACTAGCGATGAGTGAGCAGTTCTTC. Its translation is CASSSGLAMSEQFF. This rearrangement joins TRBV7-9 to TRBJ2-1, with TRBD2 identical over 9 bases. The CDR3 is 14 amino acids. V gave up 4 bases and J gave up 9 bases; unmatched junction bases: 7. Germline assignment: CDR1 SEHNR and CDR2 FQNEAQ (reference sequence). The full variable domain, with the rest looked up from reference TRBV7-9 and TRBJ2-1, is DTGVSQNPRHKITKRGQNVTFRCDPISEHNRLYWYRQTLGQGPEFLTYFQNEAQLEKSRLLSDRFSAERPKGSFSTLEIQRTEQGDSAMYLCASSSGLAMSEQFFGPGTRLTVL.

The chain recombines TRBV7-6 with TRBJ2-5; D call uncertain. The CDR3 runs to 14 residues. Germline V lookup: CDR1 SGHVS, CDR2 FNYEAQ. V dropped 5 bases and J dropped 4 bases, with 14 bases sitting between them. The DNA of the CDR3 is TGTGCCAGCAGCCCCAGCCGCCCGGGAGAGACCCAGTACTTC. This codes for CASSPSRPGETQYF.

The V call is TRBV19, the J call TRBJ2-7, with 10 bases aligning to TRBD2. J was trimmed by 6 bases and V by 7 bases; bases with no gene match: 9. CDR3 length: 14 amino acids. Germline values: CDR1 LNHDA, CDR2 SQIVND (reference sequence). CDR3 nucleotide sequence: TGTGCCAGTAATCCCGGGACTAGCGTGATCGAGCAGTACTTC. This encodes CASNPGTSVIEQYF.

The J gene is TRBJ1-1, the V gene TRBV7-2, with D perhaps TRBD1 (5 bases). The V gene lost 1 base and the J gene lost 5 bases, with 17 bases spanning the gap. CDR3 length: 16 residues. The germline V gene encodes CDR1 SGHTA and CDR2 FQGNSA. The DNA for the CDR3 is TGTGCCAGCAGCTTAGGGCCCGGGGCGAAGGGGACTGAAGCTTTCTTT. Its translation: CASSLGPGAKGTEAFF.

The sample holds a few counts of this clonotype. The chain is built from TRBV7-8 and TRBJ2-3; D remains ambiguous. Germline CDR1 is SGHVS and CDR2 is FQNEAQ. V lost 6 bases to trimming and J lost 0 bases, with 19 bases between them. This CDR3 has 17 residues. CDR3 DNA: TGTGCCAGCAGGCCTAATAGGCGGCACGGGAGCACAGATACGCAGTATTTT. It specifies CASRPNRRHGSTDTQYF. The entire variable domain, with the rest obtained from reference TRBV7-8 and TRBJ2-3, is as follows: GAGVSQSPRYKVAKRGQDVALRCDPISGHVSLFWYQQALGQGPEFLTYFQNEAQLDKSGLPSDRFFAERPEGSVSTLKIQRTQQEDSAVYLCASRPNRRHGSTDTQYFGPGTRLTVL.

This clonotype occurred many times. V usage is TRBV7-2 and J usage is TRBJ2-7; TRBD2 matches 9 bases. Germline trimming cut 5 bases from V and 7 bases from J; bases unmatched to any gene: 15. CDR1 is SGHTA and CDR2 is FQGNSA in the germline V gene. The CDR3 covers 16 residues. The CDR3 DNA reads TGTGCCAGCAGCCCCGGCGGTAGCGGGAGACTGGGGGAGCAGTACGTC. This encodes CASSPGGSGRLGEQYV.

This chain links TRBV5-4 with TRBJ1-5, with a tentative D call TRBD1 (5 bases). The CDR3 consists of 13 residues. V was cut by 3 bases and J by 5 bases, with 9 bases left in between. Germline V gives CDR1 SGHNT, CDR2 YYREEE (reference sequence). Here the CDR3 DNA reads TGTGCCAGCAGCTATGGGGGTGATCAGCCCCAGCATTTT. It is translated as CASSYGGDQPQHF.

This clonotype was recorded only once. The CDR3 region is CASSLLAGIDEQYF. In DNA, the CDR3 is TGCGCCAGCAGCTTGCTCGCAGGGATCGACGAGCAGTACTTC. The chain uses TRBV5-1 and TRBJ2-7; the D gene is possibly TRBD1 (5 bases). V lost 1 base to trimming and J lost 5 bases, with 13 bases between them. This CDR3 is built from 14 residues. Looked up from germline, CDR1 is SGHRS and CDR2 is YFSETQ.

This rearrangement joins TRBV5-4 to TRBJ2-7, with 15 positions matching TRBD2. With V trimmed by 4 bases and J by 4 bases, 6 bases remained unmatched. Looked up from germline, CDR1 is SGHNT and CDR2 is YYREEE (reference sequence). The CDR3 is made up of 16 amino acids. The CDR3 here is CASSLGTSGRWYEQYF. CDR3 bases: TGTGCCAGCAGCCTCGGGACTAGCGGGAGGTGGTACGAGCAGTACTTC.

J is TRBJ1-5 and V is TRBV7-9, with D possibly matching TRBD1 (5 bases). The CDR3 sequence is 14 residues long. The ends were cut back, 6 bases at V and 4 bases at J, with 13 bases in the middle. Germline V lookup: CDR1 SEHNR, CDR2 FQNEAQ (reference sequence). This CDR3 is CASRSPGPNQPQHF. The CDR3 DNA reads as TGTGCCAGCAGAAGCCCGGGACCTAATCAGCCCCAGCATTTT.

This clonotype was seen repeatedly, ten times or more. This sequence joins TRBV7-2 and TRBJ1-5; D unresolved. Trimming removed 4 bases from V and 7 bases from J, with 5 bases in between. The CDR3 extends over 11 amino acids. Germline-derived CDR1 and CDR2 are SGHTA and FQGNSA. In nucleotides, the CDR3 is TGTGCCAGCAGCTCCAACCAGCCCCAGCATTTT. As protein: CASSSNQPQHF.

This clonotype showed up many times. This CDR3 is CASSLLQGNTEAFF. CDR3 in DNA: TGTGCCAGCAGCCTACTTCAGGGGAACACTGAAGCTTTCTTT. The rearrangement links TRBV7-2 to TRBJ1-1, with D perhaps TRBD1 (5 bases). This CDR3 spans 14 amino acids. Germline CDR1 is SGHTA and CDR2 is FQGNSA. Trimming cost V 5 bases and J 1 base, with 11 bases left between them.

This clonotype was detected a few times. V gene TRBV19 combines with J gene TRBJ1-6, with 7 bases that match TRBD1. The CDR3 length is 13 residues. Germline V lookup: CDR1 LNHDA, CDR2 SQIVND (reference sequence). V was pared by 6 bases and J by 9 bases, with 5 bases of the junction left unmatched. The CDR3 bases are TGTGCCAGTAGCCGACAGGGAGGTTCACCCCTCCACTTT. Translation gives CASSRQGGSPLHF.

V is TRBV6-2 or TRBV6-3 and J is TRBJ2-7; 12 bases match TRBD2. Trimming removed 6 bases from V and 6 bases from J; junction bases left unmatched: 3. Germline CDR1 and CDR2: MNHEY and SVGEGT. This CDR3 has 13 residues. This CDR3 reads CASSLAGGSEQYV. In DNA form, the CDR3 reads TGTGCCAGCAGCCTAGCGGGAGGGAGCGAGCAGTACGTC.

This clonotype showed up just a few times. The J gene is TRBJ1-3, the V gene TRBV4-1; D is possibly TRBD1 (6 bases). Per germline, CDR1 MGHRA and CDR2 YSYEKL. The V end was cut by 3 bases, the J end by 7 bases, with 16 bases between. The CDR3 runs to 15 residues. The CDR3 loop reads CASSHPGQNRNTIYF. The CDR3 nucleotides read TGCGCCAGCAGCCACCCCGGACAGAACAGGAACACCATATATTTT.

This clonotype was detected only a few times. This chain joins TRBV7-9 and TRBJ2-1, with 14 nucleotides matching TRBD2. Germline CDR1 reads SEHNR; CDR2 reads FQNEAQ (reference sequence). CDR3 length: 17 amino acids. V dropped 6 bases and J dropped 9; count of bases not matched to a gene: 13. The CDR3 loop is CASSPGGLAGVYGEQFF. CDR3 DNA: TGTGCCAGCAGTCCGGGGGGACTAGCGGGAGTTTACGGTGAGCAGTTCTTC.

This sequence joins TRBV10-3 and TRBJ2-2; D is unclear. V lost 4 bases, J lost 0 bases, and 9 bases lay in between. Germline V gene lookup returns CDR1 ENHRY and CDR2 SYGVKD. The CDR3 has 15 amino acids. CDR3 DNA: TGTGCCATCAGTGGGGTCCTGTCGAACACCGGGGAGCTGTTTTTT. Its translation is CAISGVLSNTGELFF.

The table lists this clonotype with a few counts. The gene calls are TRBV4-1 and TRBJ1-5; D may be TRBD1 (5 bases). Between the trimmed V and J ends, which lost 3 bases and 6 bases, there was a span of 15 bases. CDR1 MGHRA and CDR2 YSYEKL come from the germline V gene. The length of the CDR3 is 15 residues. Here the CDR3 reads CASSQVDTEGQPQHF. DNA for the CDR3: TGCGCCAGCAGCCAGGTGGACACCGAAGGTCAGCCCCAGCATTTT.

The rearrangement links TRBV6-1 to TRBJ1-1; 8 positions agree with TRBD1. The CDR3 length is 15 residues. Germline-derived CDR1 and CDR2 are MNHNS and SASEGT. The V segment lost 5 bases and the J segment 1 base; nucleotides outside the gene matches: 6. Here the CDR3 reads CASSRTGRWNTEAFF. The CDR3 bases are TGTGCCAGCAGTCGGACAGGGAGGTGGAACACTGAAGCTTTCTTT.

This clonotype occurred a few times. The chain is built from TRBV7-9 and TRBJ1-1; D is ambiguous. Trimming took 1 base from V and 6 from J, leaving 6 bases between them. Germline V gives CDR1 SEHNR, CDR2 FQNEAQ (reference sequence). The CDR3 is made up of 12 amino acids. In DNA, the CDR3 is TGTGCCAGCAGCTTAGTCCCCCCTGAAGCTTTCTTT. Amino acids: CASSLVPPEAFF.

This clonotype was seen a few times. The chain recombines TRBV7-8 with TRBJ1-5; D is ambiguous. The CDR3 loop spans 12 amino acids. The V gene lost 2 bases and the J gene lost 12 bases, with 11 bases spanning the gap. Germline CDR1 and CDR2: SGHVS and FQNEAQ. Here the CDR3 reads CASSLSSGRQHF. The DNA of the CDR3 is TGTGCCAGCAGCTTATCCTCCGGACGCCAGCATTTT.

V and J are TRBV14 and TRBJ1-1; the D gene is possibly TRBD1 (5 bases). Trimming pared 0 bases from V and 8 bases from J, leaving 16 bases between. CDR3 size: 15 residues. Germline CDR1 reads SGHDN; CDR2 reads FVKESK. The CDR3 DNA reads TGTGCCAGCAGCCAAGACCTTGGCAGGGTTCGGGAAGCTTTCTTT. Amino acid sequence: CASSQDLGRVREAFF.

V is TRBV6-2 or TRBV6-3 and J is TRBJ2-5; 8 bases align to TRBD2. Trimming at V came to 7 bases and at J to 4 bases, leaving 8 bases not matched to a gene. CDR3 length: 14 residues. Germline CDR1 MNHEY, CDR2 SVGEGT. The CDR3 bases are TGTGCCAGCAATGGAGCGGGGGCTGGAGAGACCCAGTACTTC. It codes for CASNGAGAGETQYF.

This clonotype appeared a few times. V gene TRBV6-5 combines with J gene TRBJ1-2; 8 bases are a match to TRBD1. The V segment lost 6 bases and the J segment 3 bases; nucleotides outside the gene matches: 21. The CDR3 runs 19 residues. CDR1 is MNHEY, CDR2 SVGAGI, per germline. The CDR3 coding sequence is TGTGCCAGCAGCACTCTTCGGTCGGTGACAGGGGATTCCGACTATGGCTACACCTTC. Translated: CASSTLRSVTGDSDYGYTF.

This clonotype was seen more than once but under ten times. The chain couples TRBV6-1 to TRBJ2-7; weak D call: TRBD1 (5 bases). Deletions cut 5 bases from V and 5 bases from J, with 13 bases between. The germline V gene has CDR1 MNHNS and CDR2 SASEGT. This CDR3 comprises 13 residues. CDR3 protein: CASSLQGAHEQYF. As DNA, the CDR3 is TGTGCCAGCAGTCTCCAAGGGGCCCACGAGCAGTACTTC.

The gene calls are TRBV12-3 or TRBV12-4 and TRBJ1-2; TRBD1 is a possible D gene (5 bases). V was clipped by 6 bases and J by 8 bases, with 22 bases between them. This CDR3 region has 15 residues. CDR3 protein: CASSPGIGQGRGYTF. The DNA for the CDR3 is TGTGCCAGCAGCCCCGGAATAGGGCAGGGTAGGGGCTACACCTTC.

The table lists this clonotype with a few counts. The chain links TRBV10-3 to TRBJ2-7; D might be TRBD2 (6 bases). Per germline, CDR1 ENHRY and CDR2 SYGVKD. This CDR3 contains 14 residues. V lost 3 bases to trimming and J lost 7 bases, with 16 bases between them. CDR3: CAISEYSVAGEQYF. The CDR3 bases are TGTGCCATCAGTGAATATAGCGTGGCGGGGGAGCAGTACTTC.